This T cell receptor beta chain was captured in a study of blood T cell repertoires in COVID-19. Turning to the study itself: Donors in the United States, Italy and Spain gave samples during acute or convalescent COVID-19.

In the original analysis: Reference gene primer amplification yielded estimated nucleated cell counts. The method was immunoSEQ multiplex PCR; TCRdb's version includes in-frame clones alone and lacks a portion of them. That table is the source of V, J and clone size, and D and trimming were worked out from the DNA. The data hold just over 250,000 clones, with over 80% observed a single time. Patients at the Seattle site were enrolled during active infection and followed longitudinally. V shed 11 bases, J shed 2 bases, and the junction held 8 bases outside the gene matches. This CDR3 is 14 amino acids long. Germline V CDR1 and CDR2: MDHEN, SYDVKM.

This sequence was found in a woman in her 70s with COVID-19, enrolled during active disease. The sequenced material came from peripheral blood. This chain uses TRBV28 with TRBJ1-4; TRBD1 aligns across 7 bases. The CDR3 DNA reads TGTGCCGGGGCCGGGACAGACACTAATGAAAAACTGTTTTTT. This sequence encodes CAGAGTDTNEKLFF.